Detailed here is one T cell receptor beta chain. Its specificity is not known. This specimen comes from a study of cytomegalovirus exposure and HLA in healthy donors. Study-wide background: Both the 120 validation repertoires and the 666 first-cohort repertoires used the same platform, as reported by a later analysis. Study-wide points: In vitro testing confirmed a few CMV-associated chains as specific for CMV antigens.

Assay used: immunoSEQ multiplex PCR; TCRdb lists only in-frame clones, some missing. This table holds about 110,000 clones, 88% found once. V lost 3 bases, J lost 0 bases, and 15 bases lay in between. The germline gives CDR1 SEHNR, CDR2 FQNEAQ (reference sequence). The CDR3 spans 17 residues. Among the roughly 120 subjects of the validation cohort, separate from the approximately 700-subject first cohort, were the donors. Sequencing input: PBMCs. This sequence joins TRBV7-9 and TRBJ2-4; no reliable D call. The clonotype comes from a woman aged 18-29 years in good health and CMV-seropositive. CDR3 in amino acids: CASSLSGYNLAKNIQYF. The DNA of the CDR3 is TGTGCCAGCAGCTTGTCAGGCTATAACCTAGCCAAAAACATTCAGTACTTC.